The present T cell receptor (beta chain) was sequenced within a study of blood T cell repertoires in COVID-19. Repertoires were generated with immunoSEQ multiplex PCR, while TCRdb's copy carries only in-frame clones and drops some. The data contain about 12,000 clones, approximately 79% of them singletons. The germline V and J ends were trimmed by 4 bases and 5 bases, with 12 bases remaining between them. CDR3 size: 13 residues. CDR1 and CDR2 from the germline V gene are SGHNT and YYREEE (reference sequence). Notes on this clone: In the same sample, other DNA sequences code for this CDR3.

The chain employs TRBV5-4 and TRBJ1-1; tentative D call: TRBD1 (5 bases). Sequenced input: peripheral blood. This TCR derives from a human donor in a cohort sampled during active COVID-19. The CDR3 DNA is TGTGCCAGCAGCCTCCAGGGTTATACTGAAGCTTTCTTT. It codes for CASSLQGYTEAFF. The variable domain in full, with the rest retrieved from reference TRBV5-4 and TRBJ1-1, is ETGVTQSPTHLIKTRGQQVTLRCSSQSGHNTVSWYQQALGQGPQFIFQYYREEENGRGNFPPRFSGLQFPNYSSELNVNALELDDSALYLCASSLQGYTEAFFGQGTRLTVV.